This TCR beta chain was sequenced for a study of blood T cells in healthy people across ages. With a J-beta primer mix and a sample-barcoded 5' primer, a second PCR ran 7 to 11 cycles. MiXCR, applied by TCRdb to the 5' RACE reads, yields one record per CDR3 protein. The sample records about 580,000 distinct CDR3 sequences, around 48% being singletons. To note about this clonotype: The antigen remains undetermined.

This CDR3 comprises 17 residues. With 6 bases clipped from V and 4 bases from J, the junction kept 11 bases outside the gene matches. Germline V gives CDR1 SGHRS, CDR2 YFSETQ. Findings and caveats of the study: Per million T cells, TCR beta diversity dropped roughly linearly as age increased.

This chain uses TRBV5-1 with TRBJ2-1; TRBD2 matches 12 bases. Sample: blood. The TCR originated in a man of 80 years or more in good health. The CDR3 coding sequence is TGCGCCAGCACCCCGGATCCTAGCGGGGGGGTTTACAATGAGCAGTTCTTC. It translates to CASTPDPSGGVYNEQFF.